This T cell receptor (beta chain) was identified during a study of blood T cell repertoires in COVID-19. Whole-study context: Acute-phase and convalescent COVID-19 samples originated in the United States, Italy and Spain. T cells, B-cell-depleted T cells, or PBMCs provided the cDNA or gDNA that served as material.

This clone was seen a handful of times. The CDR3 has 14 residues. After removal of 0 bases from V and 5 bases from J, the junction contained 2 bases not matched to a gene. Germline V gene sequence: CDR1 LGHNA, CDR2 YNFKEQ. Original processing methods: The authors estimated nucleated cell counts from reference gene primer amplification. Sequencing used immunoSEQ multiplex PCR; TCRdb keeps in-frame clones, though not all of them. The V and J calls and clone size are taken from that table; D and trimming were inferred from the DNA. The sample lists more than 95,000 clones, around 84% seen once, with approximately 12% in the top ten.

The sequence was obtained from a woman aged 60-75 years in a cohort sampled during active or convalescent COVID-19. The sequenced sample consisted of peripheral blood. The chain recombines TRBV4-2 with TRBJ2-5, with 8 bases lining up with TRBD2. The CDR3 spells CASSQEPSGETQYF. In DNA, the CDR3 is TGTGCCAGCAGCCAAGAACCTAGCGGGGAGACCCAGTACTTC.